This TCR beta chain was obtained from a study of blood T cell repertoires in COVID-19 (dated by TCRdb to about 2020). Concerning the study at large: Samples covering the acute and convalescent phases of COVID-19 were provided by collaborators in the United States, Italy and Spain. The prospective study material was composed of cDNA or gDNA derived from T cells, B-cell-depleted T cells, or PBMCs. HLA class I and class II types, where available, came from metadata supplied by the sample provider rather than from assay-based typing. The repertoires were released in a freely available public database intended as a resource for research on the immune response to SARS-CoV-2. Deeply sampled blood TCRbeta repertoires from subjects exposed to, actively infected with, or recovered from COVID-19 were included in the dataset. Sample metadata almost always included a de-identified subject ID, COVID-19 status, age in years and sex. Samples came from the ongoing ImmuneRACE study (first 160 participants) plus 1,254 subjects from 6 global collaborators.

The collaborating institutions used their own protocols to collect whole blood in K2EDTA tubes. For TCRbeta analysis, collaborators shipped samples in one of three forms: frozen whole blood, isolated PBMCs, or DNA extracted from either of those sample types. The immunoSEQ Assay, a bias-controlled multiplex PCR, was used to amplify TCRbeta CDR3 regions from genomic DNA. Turning to the authors' computational methods: The number of nucleated cells in each sample was estimated by amplification of reference gene primers within the assay. To quantify the absolute abundance of each unique TCRbeta CDR3 rearrangement, sequence reads were collapsed and filtered. For each sample, productive Simpson clonality was calculated as the square root of Simpson's diversity index across productive rearrangements. TCRdb stores this immuneACCESS table with in-frame sequences only. Part of the clones is absent; in the studies checked, under half of the shortfall reflects unresolved V genes, and no reason is known for the rest. V and J calls and clone size are those listed in that table; D and trimming were worked out from the DNA. The sample table shows about 110,000 clones, and roughly 70% are seen once. Of the sample, 0.7% to 1% falls within the top ten clones.

As for this clone: The specificity of this receptor is unknown. No much larger clone is present one base from it, and per-base qualities are unavailable.

What the study reported, not specific to this receptor: Clinical and demographic metadata were provided uncurated, with the amount varying by source and participant.

V is trimmed back by 1 base and J by 8 bases, and the junction contains 11 bases that no gene match accounts for. Its CDR3 holds 16 amino acids, cysteine through phenylalanine. CDR3 DNA is the only sequence kept; it has 48 bases, read in frame from the first base. The germline V gene specifies KGHDR as CDR1 and SFDVKD as CDR2. The rearrangement combines TRBV24-1 with TRBJ1-2, with 8 junctional bases fitting TRBD1. The sequence was obtained from a human donor with acute or convalescent COVID-19. The donor label of this sample is uncertain. The sequencing input was peripheral blood. Here is the DNA: TGTGCCACCAGTGATTTTGGGACAGGCGGGTATGAAGGCTACACCTTC. Translated, it reads CATSDFGTGGYEGYTF.